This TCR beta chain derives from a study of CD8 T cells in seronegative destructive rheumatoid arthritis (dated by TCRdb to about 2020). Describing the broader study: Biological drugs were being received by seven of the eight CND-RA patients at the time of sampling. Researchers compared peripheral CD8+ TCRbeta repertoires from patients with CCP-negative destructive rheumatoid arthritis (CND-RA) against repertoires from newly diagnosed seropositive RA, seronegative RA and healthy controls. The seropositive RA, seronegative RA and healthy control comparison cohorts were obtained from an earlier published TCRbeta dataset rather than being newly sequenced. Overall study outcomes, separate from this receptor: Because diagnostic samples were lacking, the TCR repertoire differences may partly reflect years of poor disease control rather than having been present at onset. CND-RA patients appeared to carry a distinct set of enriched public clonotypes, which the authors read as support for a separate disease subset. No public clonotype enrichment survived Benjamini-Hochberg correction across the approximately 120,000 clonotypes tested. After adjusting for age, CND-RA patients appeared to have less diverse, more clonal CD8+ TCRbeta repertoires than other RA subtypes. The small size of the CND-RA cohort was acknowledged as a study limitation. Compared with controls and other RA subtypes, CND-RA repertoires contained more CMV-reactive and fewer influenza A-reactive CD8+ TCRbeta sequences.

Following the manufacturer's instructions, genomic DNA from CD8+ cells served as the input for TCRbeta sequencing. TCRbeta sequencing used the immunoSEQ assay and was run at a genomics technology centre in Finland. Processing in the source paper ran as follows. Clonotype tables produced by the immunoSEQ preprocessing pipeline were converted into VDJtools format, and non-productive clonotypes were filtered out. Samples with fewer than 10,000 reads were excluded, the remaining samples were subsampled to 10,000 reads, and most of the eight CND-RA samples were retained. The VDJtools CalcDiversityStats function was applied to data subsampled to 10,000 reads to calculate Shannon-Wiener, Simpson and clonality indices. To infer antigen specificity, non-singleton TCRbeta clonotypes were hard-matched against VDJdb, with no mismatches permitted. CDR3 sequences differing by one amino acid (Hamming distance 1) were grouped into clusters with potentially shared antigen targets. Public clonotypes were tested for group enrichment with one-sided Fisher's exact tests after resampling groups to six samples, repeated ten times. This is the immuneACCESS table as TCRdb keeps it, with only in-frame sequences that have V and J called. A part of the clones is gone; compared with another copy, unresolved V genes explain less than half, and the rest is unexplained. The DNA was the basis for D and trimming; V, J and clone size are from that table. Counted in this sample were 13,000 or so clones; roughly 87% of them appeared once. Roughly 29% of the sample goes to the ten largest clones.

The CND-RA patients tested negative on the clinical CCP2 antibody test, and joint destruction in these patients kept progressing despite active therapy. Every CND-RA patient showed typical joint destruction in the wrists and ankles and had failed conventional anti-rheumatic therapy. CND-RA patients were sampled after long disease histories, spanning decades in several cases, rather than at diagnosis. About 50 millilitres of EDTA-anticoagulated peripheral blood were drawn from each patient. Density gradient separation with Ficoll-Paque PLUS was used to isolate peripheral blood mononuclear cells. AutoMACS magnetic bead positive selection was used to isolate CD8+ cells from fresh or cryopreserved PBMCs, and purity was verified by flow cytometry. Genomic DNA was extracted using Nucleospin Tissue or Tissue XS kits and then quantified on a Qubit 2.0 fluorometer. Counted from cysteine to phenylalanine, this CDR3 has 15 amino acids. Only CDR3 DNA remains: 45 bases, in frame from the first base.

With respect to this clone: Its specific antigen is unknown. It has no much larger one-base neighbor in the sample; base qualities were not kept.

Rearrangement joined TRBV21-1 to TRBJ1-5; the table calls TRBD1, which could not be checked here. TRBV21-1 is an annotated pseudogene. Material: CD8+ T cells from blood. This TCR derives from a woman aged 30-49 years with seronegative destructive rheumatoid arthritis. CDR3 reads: CASSKDGTDNQPQHF. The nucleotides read TGTGCCAGCAGCAAAGACGGGACAGATAATCAGCCCCAGCATTTT.